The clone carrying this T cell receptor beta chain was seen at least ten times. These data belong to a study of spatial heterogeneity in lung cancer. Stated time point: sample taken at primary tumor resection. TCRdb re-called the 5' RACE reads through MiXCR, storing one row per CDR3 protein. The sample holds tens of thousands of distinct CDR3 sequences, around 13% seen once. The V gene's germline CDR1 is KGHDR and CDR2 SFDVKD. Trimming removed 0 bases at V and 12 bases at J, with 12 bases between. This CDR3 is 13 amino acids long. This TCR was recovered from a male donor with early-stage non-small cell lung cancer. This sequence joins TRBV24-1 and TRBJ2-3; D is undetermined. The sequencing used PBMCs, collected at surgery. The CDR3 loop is CATSDLLVGPQYF. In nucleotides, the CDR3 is TGTGCCACCAGTGATTTGCTCGTGGGCCCCCAGTATTTT.